A selection of T cell receptor beta chains follows, all from one sample in a study of neoadjuvant nivolumab and ipilimumab in lung cancer. Sequencing used immunoSEQ multiplex PCR; TCRdb keeps in-frame clones, though not all of them. The table shows 30,000 to 35,000 clones, with about nine tenths occurring only once. The sequenced sample was peripheral blood, obtained after neoadjuvant nivolumab, alone or with ipilimumab, at or shortly before surgery. These receptor sequences come from an adult with non-small cell lung cancer. The CDR3 runs from the conserved cysteine through the conserved F or W. A D gene is named only where the DNA matches it firmly. Only part of the rows carry a size: once, few, many, or a class if the clone is expanded.

v_gene: TRBV9
j_gene: TRBJ2-1
d_gene: -
abundance: -
CDR3aa: CASSVAYYNEQFF
CDR3nt: TGTGCCAGCAGCGTAGCCTATTACAATGAGCAGTTCTTC

v_gene: TRBV5-1
j_gene: TRBJ1-6
d_gene: TRBD1
abundance: -
CDR3aa: CASSGSDRSGNSPLHF
CDR3nt: TGCGCCAGCAGCGGGTCGGACAGGTCGGGGAATTCACCCCTCCACTTT

v_gene: TRBV5-5
j_gene: TRBJ2-5
d_gene: -
abundance: -
CDR3aa: CASSPRGETQYF
CDR3nt: TGTGCCAGCAGCCCACGGGGAGAGACCCAGTACTTC

v_gene: TRBV6-1
j_gene: TRBJ2-7
d_gene: TRBD2
abundance: -
CDR3aa: CASNLAGAHYEQYF
CDR3nt: TGTGCCAGCAACCTAGCGGGGGCCCACTACGAGCAGTACTTC

v_gene: TRBV6-5
j_gene: TRBJ1-2
d_gene: -
abundance: -
CDR3aa: CASRGSLDREGYTF
CDR3nt: TGTGCCAGCAGAGGCTCCCTGGACCGCGAGGGCTACACCTTC

v_gene: TRBV12-5
j_gene: TRBJ2-1
d_gene: -
abundance: -
CDR3aa: CASGPPGRGDDNEQFF
CDR3nt: TGTGCTAGTGGTCCGCCCGGCAGGGGAGATGACAATGAGCAGTTCTTC

v_gene: TRBV7-9
j_gene: TRBJ1-2
d_gene: TRBD1
abundance: -
CDR3aa: CASSLGQGAAYGYTF
CDR3nt: TGTGCCAGCAGCTTAGGACAGGGGGCGGCCTATGGCTACACCTTC

v_gene: TRBV11-2
j_gene: TRBJ1-6
d_gene: -
abundance: -
CDR3aa: CASSLKFREEGSPLHF
CDR3nt: TGTGCCAGCAGCTTAAAATTCAGGGAAGAGGGATCACCCCTCCACTTT

v_gene: TRBV7-3
j_gene: TRBJ2-1
d_gene: -
abundance: -
CDR3aa: CASSLERDGEQFF
CDR3nt: TGTGCCAGCAGCTTAGAGCGCGATGGTGAGCAGTTCTTC

v_gene: TRBV6-5
j_gene: TRBJ1-1
d_gene: TRBD1
abundance: -
CDR3aa: CASSYSYRGNTEAFF
CDR3nt: TGTGCCAGCAGTTACTCGTACAGGGGGAACACTGAAGCTTTCTTT

v_gene: TRBV19
j_gene: TRBJ2-1
d_gene: TRBD2
abundance: -
CDR3aa: CASSQRGFSYNEQFF
CDR3nt: TGTGCCAGTAGCCAGCGGGGTTTCTCCTACAATGAGCAGTTCTTC

v_gene: TRBV7-2
j_gene: TRBJ1-1
d_gene: -
abundance: -
CDR3aa: CASAQRGAGTEAFF
CDR3nt: TGTGCCAGCGCACAGCGGGGGGCGGGCACTGAAGCTTTCTTT

v_gene: TRBV7-2
j_gene: TRBJ2-5
d_gene: -
abundance: -
CDR3aa: CASSLEAAKYQETQYF
CDR3nt: TGTGCCAGCAGCTTAGAGGCGGCCAAGTACCAAGAGACCCAGTACTTC

v_gene: TRBV7-9
j_gene: TRBJ1-1
d_gene: -
abundance: -
CDR3aa: CASSLNTEAFF
CDR3nt: TGTGCCAGCAGCCTGAACACTGAAGCTTTCTTT

v_gene: TRBV7-2
j_gene: TRBJ1-1
d_gene: -
abundance: -
CDR3aa: CASSPRLRVNTEAFF
CDR3nt: TGTGCCAGCAGCCCGCGGCTCAGGGTGAACACTGAAGCTTTCTTT

v_gene: TRBV5-1
j_gene: TRBJ2-6
d_gene: -
abundance: -
CDR3aa: CASSMGGGANVLTF
CDR3nt: TGCGCCAGCAGCATGGGTGGTGGGGCCAACGTCCTGACTTTC

v_gene: TRBV7-9
j_gene: TRBJ2-3
d_gene: TRBD2
abundance: -
CDR3aa: CASSAVASGGSSF
CDR3nt: TGTGCCAGCAGCGCGGTCGCTAGCGGGGGTTCTTCTTTT

v_gene: TRBV4-1
j_gene: TRBJ2-1
d_gene: TRBD1
abundance: -
CDR3aa: CASSRLLQGGQFF
CDR3nt: TGCGCCAGCAGCCGTCTCCTACAGGGGGGGCAGTTCTTC

v_gene: TRBV2
j_gene: TRBJ2-3
d_gene: TRBD2
abundance: -
CDR3aa: CASSFLAGGVDTQYF
CDR3nt: TGTGCCAGCAGTTTTTTAGCGGGGGGTGTGGATACGCAGTATTTT

v_gene: TRBV6-1
j_gene: TRBJ2-7
d_gene: -
abundance: once
CDR3aa: CASRIGGGGANEQYF
CDR3nt: TGTGCCAGCCGCATAGGAGGGGGGGGTGCCAACGAGCAGTACTTC

v_gene: TRBV18
j_gene: TRBJ1-1
d_gene: TRBD1
abundance: -
CDR3aa: CASSPSAGGGNTEAFF
CDR3nt: TGTGCCAGCTCACCATCGGCAGGGGGGGGGAACACTGAAGCTTTCTTT

v_gene: TRBV4-1
j_gene: TRBJ1-1
d_gene: -
abundance: -
CDR3aa: CASSQRTRSSTEAFF
CDR3nt: TGCGCCAGCAGCCAGAGGACTAGGAGTAGCACTGAAGCTTTCTTT

v_gene: TRBV7-2
j_gene: TRBJ2-1
d_gene: -
abundance: -
CDR3aa: CASSLMEGGYNEQFF
CDR3nt: TGTGCCAGCAGCTTAATGGAGGGGGGTTACAATGAGCAGTTCTTC

v_gene: TRBV7-3
j_gene: TRBJ2-2
d_gene: -
abundance: -
CDR3aa: CASSPDREGTGELFF
CDR3nt: TGTGCCAGCAGCCCCGACAGGGAGGGGACCGGGGAGCTGTTTTTT

v_gene: TRBV2
j_gene: TRBJ1-1
d_gene: -
abundance: -
CDR3aa: CASREGGIGNTEAFF
CDR3nt: TGTGCCAGCAGGGAAGGGGGAATAGGGAACACTGAAGCTTTCTTT

v_gene: TRBV19
j_gene: TRBJ1-6
d_gene: -
abundance: -
CDR3aa: CASSTTGDSPLHF
CDR3nt: TGTGCCAGTAGTACGACAGGAGATTCACCCCTCCACTTT

v_gene: TRBV29-1
j_gene: TRBJ1-2
d_gene: TRBD1
abundance: -
CDR3aa: CSVGHRDSSYGYTF
CDR3nt: TGCAGCGTTGGTCACCGGGACAGTAGCTATGGCTACACCTTC

v_gene: TRBV6-5
j_gene: TRBJ2-5
d_gene: -
abundance: -
CDR3aa: CASSYGTPKETQYF
CDR3nt: TGTGCCAGCAGTTACGGGACCCCGAAAGAGACCCAGTACTTC